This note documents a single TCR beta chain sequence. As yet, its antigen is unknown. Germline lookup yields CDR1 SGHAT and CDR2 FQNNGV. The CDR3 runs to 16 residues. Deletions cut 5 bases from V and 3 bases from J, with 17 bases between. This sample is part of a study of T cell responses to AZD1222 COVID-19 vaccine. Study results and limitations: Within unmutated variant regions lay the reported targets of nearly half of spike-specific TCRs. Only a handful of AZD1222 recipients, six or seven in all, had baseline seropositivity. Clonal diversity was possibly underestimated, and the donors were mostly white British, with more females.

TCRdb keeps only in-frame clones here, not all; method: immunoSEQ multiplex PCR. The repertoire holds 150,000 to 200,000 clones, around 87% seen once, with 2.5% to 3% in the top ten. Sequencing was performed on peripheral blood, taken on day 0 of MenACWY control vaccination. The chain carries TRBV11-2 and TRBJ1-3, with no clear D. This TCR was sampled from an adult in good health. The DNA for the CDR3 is TGTGCCAGCAGCACCCCCAGGCAGGCGGTTGGAAACACCATATATTTT. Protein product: CASSTPRQAVGNTIYF.